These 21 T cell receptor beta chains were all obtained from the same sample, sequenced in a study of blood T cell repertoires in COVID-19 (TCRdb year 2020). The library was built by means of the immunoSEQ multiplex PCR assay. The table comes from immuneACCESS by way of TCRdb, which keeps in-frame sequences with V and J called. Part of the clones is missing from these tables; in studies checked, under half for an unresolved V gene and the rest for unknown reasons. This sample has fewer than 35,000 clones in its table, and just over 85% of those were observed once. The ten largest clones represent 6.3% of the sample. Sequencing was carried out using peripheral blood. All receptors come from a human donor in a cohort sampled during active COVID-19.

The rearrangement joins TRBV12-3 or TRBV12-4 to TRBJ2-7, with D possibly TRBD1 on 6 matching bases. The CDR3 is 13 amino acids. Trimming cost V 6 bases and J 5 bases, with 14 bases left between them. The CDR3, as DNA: TGTGCCAGCAGGCAGGCAGGGGACCACGAGCAGTACTTC. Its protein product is CASRQAGDHEQYF.

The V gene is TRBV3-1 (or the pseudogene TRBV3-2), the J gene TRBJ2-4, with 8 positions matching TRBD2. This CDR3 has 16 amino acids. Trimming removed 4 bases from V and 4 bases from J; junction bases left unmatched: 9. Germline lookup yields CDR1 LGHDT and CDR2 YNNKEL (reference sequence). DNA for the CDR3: TGTGCCAGCAGCCCCCCCCGGGGGGGTTGGAAAAACATTCAGTACTTC. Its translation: CASSPPRGGWKNIQYF.

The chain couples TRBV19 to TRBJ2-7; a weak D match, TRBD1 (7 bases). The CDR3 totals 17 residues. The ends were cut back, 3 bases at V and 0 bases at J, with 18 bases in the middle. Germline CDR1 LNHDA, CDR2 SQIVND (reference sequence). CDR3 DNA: TGTGCCAGTAGTATTACCCCAGGGGGGTCCACCTCCTACGAGCAGTACTTC. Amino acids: CASSITPGGSTSYEQYF.

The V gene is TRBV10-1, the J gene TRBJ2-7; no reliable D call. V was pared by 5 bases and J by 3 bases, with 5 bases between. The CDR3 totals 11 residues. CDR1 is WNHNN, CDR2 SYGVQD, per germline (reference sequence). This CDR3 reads CASSNSYEQYF. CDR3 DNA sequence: TGCGCCAGCAGTAACAGCTACGAGCAGTACTTC.

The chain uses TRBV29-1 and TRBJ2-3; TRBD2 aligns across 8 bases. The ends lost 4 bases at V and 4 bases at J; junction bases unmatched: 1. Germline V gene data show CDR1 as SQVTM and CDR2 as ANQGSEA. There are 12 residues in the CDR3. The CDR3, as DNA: TGCAGCGTTGCTAGCGGGCCAGATACGCAGTATTTT. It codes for CSVASGPDTQYF.

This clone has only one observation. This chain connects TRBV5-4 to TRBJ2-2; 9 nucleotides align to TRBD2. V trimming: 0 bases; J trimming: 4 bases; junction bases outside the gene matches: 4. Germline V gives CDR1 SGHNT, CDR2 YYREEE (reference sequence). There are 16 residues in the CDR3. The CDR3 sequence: CASSLELAGFTGELFF. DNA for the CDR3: TGTGCCAGCAGCTTGGAACTAGCGGGCTTCACCGGGGAGCTGTTTTTT.

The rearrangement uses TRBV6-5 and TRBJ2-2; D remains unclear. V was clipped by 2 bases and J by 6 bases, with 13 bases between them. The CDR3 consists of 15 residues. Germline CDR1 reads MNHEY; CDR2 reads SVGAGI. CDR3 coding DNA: TGTGCCAGCAGTTACGGCACCGGGTTGGCCGGGGAGCTGTTTTTT. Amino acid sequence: CASSYGTGLAGELFF.

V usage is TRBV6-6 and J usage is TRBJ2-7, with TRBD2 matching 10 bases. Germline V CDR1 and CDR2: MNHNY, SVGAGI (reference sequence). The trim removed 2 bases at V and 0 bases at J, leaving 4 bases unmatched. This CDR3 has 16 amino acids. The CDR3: CASSYISGRLSYEQYF. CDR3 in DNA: TGTGCCAGCAGTTACATTAGCGGGAGGCTCTCCTACGAGCAGTACTTC.

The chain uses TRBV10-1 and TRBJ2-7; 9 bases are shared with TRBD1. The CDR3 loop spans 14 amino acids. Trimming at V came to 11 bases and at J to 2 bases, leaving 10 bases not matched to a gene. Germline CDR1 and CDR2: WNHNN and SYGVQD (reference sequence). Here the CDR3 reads CACPPRQGAYEQYF. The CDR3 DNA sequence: TGCGCCTGTCCCCCGAGACAGGGGGCCTACGAGCAGTACTTC.

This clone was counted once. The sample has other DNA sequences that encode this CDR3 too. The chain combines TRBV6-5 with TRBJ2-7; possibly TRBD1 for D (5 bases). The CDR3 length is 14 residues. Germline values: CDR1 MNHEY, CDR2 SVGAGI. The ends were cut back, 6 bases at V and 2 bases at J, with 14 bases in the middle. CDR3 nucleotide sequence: TGTGCCAGCAGAAGAAGCACAGGCACCTACGAGCAGTACTTC. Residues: CASRRSTGTYEQYF.

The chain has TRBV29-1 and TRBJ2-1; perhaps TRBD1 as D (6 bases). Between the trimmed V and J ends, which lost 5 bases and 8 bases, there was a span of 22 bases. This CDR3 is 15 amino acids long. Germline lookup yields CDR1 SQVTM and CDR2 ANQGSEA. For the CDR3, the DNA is TGCAGCGTTTCCAGTGGTTGGGGGCGCTGGGATGAGCAGTTCTTC. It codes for CSVSSGWGRWDEQFF.

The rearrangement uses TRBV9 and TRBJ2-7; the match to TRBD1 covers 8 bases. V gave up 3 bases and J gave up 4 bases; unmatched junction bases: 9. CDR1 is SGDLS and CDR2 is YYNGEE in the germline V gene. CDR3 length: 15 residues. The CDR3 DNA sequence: TGTGCCAGCAGCGCGACAGGGGAGTTAGTATACGAGCAGTACTTC. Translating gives CASSATGELVYEQYF.

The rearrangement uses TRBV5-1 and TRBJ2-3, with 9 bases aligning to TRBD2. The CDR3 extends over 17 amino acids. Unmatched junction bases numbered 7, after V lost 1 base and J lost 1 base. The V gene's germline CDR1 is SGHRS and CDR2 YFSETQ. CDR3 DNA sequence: TGCGCCAGCAGCTTGTTTGCGTCTAGCGGGGGCACAGATACGCAGTATTTT. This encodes CASSLFASSGGTDTQYF.

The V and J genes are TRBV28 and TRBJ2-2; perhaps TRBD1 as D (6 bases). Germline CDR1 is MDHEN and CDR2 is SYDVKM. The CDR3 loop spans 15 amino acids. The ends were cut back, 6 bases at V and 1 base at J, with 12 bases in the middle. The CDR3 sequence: CASSSGQKNTGELFF. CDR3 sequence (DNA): TGTGCCAGCAGCTCTGGACAGAAGAACACCGGGGAGCTGTTTTTT.

The CDR3 protein is CASSPGAPPKTQYF. CDR3 DNA sequence: TGTGCCAGCTCACCAGGGGCTCCCCCGAAGACCCAGTACTTC. The chain recombines TRBV18 with TRBJ2-5; maybe TRBD1 (5 bases). Per the germline V gene, CDR1 is KGHSH and CDR2 is LQKENI. The germline V and J ends were trimmed by 2 bases and 6 bases, with 13 bases remaining between them. The CDR3 totals 14 residues.

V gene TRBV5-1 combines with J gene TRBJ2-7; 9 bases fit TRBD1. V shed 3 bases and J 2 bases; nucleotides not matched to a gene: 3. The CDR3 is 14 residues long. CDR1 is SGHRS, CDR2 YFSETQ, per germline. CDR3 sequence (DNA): TGCGCCAGCAGCTCCCGGGACAGGGCCTACGAGCAGTACTTC. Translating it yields CASSSRDRAYEQYF.

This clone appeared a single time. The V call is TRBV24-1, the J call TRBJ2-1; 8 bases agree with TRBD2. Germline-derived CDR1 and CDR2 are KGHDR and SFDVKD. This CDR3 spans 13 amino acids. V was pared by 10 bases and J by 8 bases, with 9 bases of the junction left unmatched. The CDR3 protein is CATMGQAGDEQFF. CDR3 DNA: TGTGCCACGATGGGGCAAGCGGGGGATGAGCAGTTCTTC.

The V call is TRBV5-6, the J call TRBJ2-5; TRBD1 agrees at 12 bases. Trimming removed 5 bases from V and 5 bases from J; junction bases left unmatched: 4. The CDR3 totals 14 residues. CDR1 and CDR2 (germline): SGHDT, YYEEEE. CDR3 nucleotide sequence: TGTGCCAGCAGTGGGGACAGGGGGCGCGAGACCCAGTACTTC. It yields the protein CASSGDRGRETQYF. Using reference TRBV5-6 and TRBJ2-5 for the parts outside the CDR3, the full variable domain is DAGVTQSPTHLIKTRGQQVTLRCSPKSGHDTVSWYQQALGQGPQFIFQYYEEEERQRGNFPDRFSGHQFPNYSSELNVNALLLGDSALYLCASSGDRGRETQYFGPGTRLLVL.

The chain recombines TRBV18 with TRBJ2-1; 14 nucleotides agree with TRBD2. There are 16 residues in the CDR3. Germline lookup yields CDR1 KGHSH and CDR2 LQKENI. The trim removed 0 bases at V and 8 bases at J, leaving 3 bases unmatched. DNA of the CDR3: TGTGCCAGCTCACCACCTCCGGGACTAGCGGGAGATGAGCAGTTCTTC. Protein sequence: CASSPPPGLAGDEQFF.

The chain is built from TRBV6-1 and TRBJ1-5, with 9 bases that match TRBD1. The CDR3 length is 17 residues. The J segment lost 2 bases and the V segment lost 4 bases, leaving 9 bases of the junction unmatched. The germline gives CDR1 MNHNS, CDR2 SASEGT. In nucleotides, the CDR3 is TGTGCCAGCAGTGGACGGGACAGGGAACAACGCAATCAGCCCCAGCATTTT. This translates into CASSGRDREQRNQPQHF.

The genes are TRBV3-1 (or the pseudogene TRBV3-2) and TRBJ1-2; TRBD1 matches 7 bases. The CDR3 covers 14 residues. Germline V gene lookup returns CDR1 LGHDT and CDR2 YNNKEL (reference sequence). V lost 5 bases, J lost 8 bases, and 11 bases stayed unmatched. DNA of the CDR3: TGTGCCAGCAGCTTGAAGGGACAGCCCAGGGGCTACACCTTC. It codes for CASSLKGQPRGYTF.